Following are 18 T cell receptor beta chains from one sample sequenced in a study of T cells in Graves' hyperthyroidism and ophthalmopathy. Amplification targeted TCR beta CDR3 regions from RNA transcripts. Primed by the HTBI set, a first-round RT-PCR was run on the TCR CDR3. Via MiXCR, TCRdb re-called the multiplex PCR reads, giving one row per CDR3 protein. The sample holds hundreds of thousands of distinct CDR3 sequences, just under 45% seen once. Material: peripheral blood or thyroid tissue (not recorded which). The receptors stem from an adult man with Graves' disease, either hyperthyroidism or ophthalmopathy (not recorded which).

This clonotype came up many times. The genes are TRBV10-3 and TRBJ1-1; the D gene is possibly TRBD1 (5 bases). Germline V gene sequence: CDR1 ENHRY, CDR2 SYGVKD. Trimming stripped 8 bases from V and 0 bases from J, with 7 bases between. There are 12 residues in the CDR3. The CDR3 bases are TGTGCCATCGGGACGGTGAACACTGAAGCTTTCTTT. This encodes CAIGTVNTEAFF.

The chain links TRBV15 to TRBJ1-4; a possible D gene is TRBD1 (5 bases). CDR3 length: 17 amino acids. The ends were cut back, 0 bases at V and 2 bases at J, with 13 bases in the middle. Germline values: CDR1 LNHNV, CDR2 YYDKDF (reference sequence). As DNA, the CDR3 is TGTGCCACCAGCAGAGATAGGCAGGGAAGCACTAATGAAAAACTGTTTTTT. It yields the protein CATSRDRQGSTNEKLFF.

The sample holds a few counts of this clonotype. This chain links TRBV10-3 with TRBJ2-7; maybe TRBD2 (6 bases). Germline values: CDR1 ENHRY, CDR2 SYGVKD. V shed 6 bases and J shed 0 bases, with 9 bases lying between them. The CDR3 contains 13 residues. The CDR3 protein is CAIRGRDSYEQYF. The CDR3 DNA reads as TGTGCCATCAGGGGGCGGGACTCCTACGAGCAGTACTTC.

In DNA, the CDR3 is TGTGCCAGCAGCCACACCAGGGCCGGGTTCAGGCAAGAGACCCAGTACTTC. The encoded protein is CASSHTRAGFRQETQYF. This sequence joins TRBV7-9 and TRBJ2-5; a possible D gene is TRBD1 (5 bases). V gave up 5 bases and J gave up 2 bases, with 21 bases separating them. The CDR3 is made up of 17 amino acids. Germline values: CDR1 SEHNR, CDR2 FQNEAQ (reference sequence). Full variable domain (remainder filled in from reference TRBV7-9 and TRBJ2-5): DTGVSQNPRHKITKRGQNVTFRCDPISEHNRLYWYRQTLGQGPEFLTYFQNEAQLEKSRLLSDRFSAERPKGSFSTLEIQRTEQGDSAMYLCASSHTRAGFRQETQYFGPGTRLLVL.

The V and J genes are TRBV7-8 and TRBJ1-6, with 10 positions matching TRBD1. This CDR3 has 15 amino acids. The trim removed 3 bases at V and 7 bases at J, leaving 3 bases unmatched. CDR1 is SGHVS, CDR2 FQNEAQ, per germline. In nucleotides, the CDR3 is TGTGCCAGCAGCTTCGGGACAGGGGAAAATTCACCCCTCCACTTT. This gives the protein CASSFGTGENSPLHF.

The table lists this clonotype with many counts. The CDR3 loop is CATSDWTEDYGYTF. CDR3 nucleotides: TGTGCCACCAGTGACTGGACGGAGGACTATGGCTACACCTTC. This chain uses TRBV24-1 with TRBJ1-2; D is unclear. Germline CDR1 is KGHDR and CDR2 is SFDVKD. This CDR3 has 14 amino acids. Trimming took 4 bases from V and 3 from J, leaving 11 bases between them.

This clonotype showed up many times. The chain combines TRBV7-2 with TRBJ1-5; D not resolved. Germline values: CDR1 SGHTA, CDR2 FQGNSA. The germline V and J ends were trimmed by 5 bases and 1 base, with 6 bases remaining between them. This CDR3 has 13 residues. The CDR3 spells CASSPSSNQPQHF. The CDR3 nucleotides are TGTGCCAGCAGCCCATCAAGCAATCAGCCCCAGCATTTT.

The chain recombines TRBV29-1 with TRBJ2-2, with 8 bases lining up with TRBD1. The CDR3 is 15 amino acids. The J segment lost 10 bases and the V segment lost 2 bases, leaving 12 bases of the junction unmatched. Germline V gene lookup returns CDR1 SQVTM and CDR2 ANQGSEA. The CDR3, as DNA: TGCAGCGTTGAAACGGGGACAGGACCCGGGATGGAGCTGTTTTTT. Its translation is CSVETGTGPGMELFF.

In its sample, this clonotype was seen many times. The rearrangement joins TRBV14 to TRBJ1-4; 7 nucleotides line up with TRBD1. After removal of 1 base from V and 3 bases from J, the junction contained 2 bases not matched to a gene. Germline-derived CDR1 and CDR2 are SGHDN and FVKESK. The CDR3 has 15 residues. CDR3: CASSQAGGANEKLFF. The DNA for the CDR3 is TGTGCCAGCAGCCAAGCAGGGGGAGCTAATGAAAAACTGTTTTTT.

Here the CDR3 reads CSARGDRGRFYEQYF. In DNA form, the CDR3 reads TGCAGTGCTAGAGGGGACAGGGGGCGCTTCTACGAGCAGTACTTC. The chain employs TRBV20-1 and TRBJ2-7; the match to TRBD1 covers 12 bases. Germline assignment: CDR1 DFQATT and CDR2 SNEGSKA (reference sequence). The CDR3 has 15 amino acids. V was pared by 1 base and J by 3 bases, with 4 bases of the junction left unmatched.

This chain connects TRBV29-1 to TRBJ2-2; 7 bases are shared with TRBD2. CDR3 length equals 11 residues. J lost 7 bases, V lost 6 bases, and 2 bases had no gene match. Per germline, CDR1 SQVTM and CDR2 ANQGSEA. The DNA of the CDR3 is TGCAGCGTGGCGGGGGTCGGGGAGCTGTTTTTT. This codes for CSVAGVGELFF.

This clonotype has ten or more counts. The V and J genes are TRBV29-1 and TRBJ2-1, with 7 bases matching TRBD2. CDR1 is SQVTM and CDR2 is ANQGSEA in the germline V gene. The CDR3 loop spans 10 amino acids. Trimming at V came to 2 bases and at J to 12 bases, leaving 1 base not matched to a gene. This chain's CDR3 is CSVETGGQFF. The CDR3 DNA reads TGCAGCGTTGAAACGGGGGGGCAGTTCTTC.

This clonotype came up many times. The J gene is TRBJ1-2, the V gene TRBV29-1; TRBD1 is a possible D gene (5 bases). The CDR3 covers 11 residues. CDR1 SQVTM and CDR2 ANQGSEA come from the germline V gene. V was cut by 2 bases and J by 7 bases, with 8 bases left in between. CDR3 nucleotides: TGCAGCGTTGAACGGGGGACTGGCTACACCTTC. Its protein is CSVERGTGYTF.

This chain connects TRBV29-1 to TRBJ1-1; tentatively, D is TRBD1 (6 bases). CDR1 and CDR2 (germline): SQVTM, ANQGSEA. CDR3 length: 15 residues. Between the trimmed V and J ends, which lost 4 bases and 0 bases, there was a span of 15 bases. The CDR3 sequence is CSVAGAARLNTEAFF. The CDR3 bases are TGCAGCGTTGCAGGGGCCGCACGGTTGAACACTGAAGCTTTCTTT.

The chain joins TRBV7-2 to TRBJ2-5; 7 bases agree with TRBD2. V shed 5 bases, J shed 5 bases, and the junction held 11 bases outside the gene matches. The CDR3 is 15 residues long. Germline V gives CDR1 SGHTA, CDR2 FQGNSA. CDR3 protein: CASSTTSALGETQYF. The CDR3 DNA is TGTGCCAGCAGCACTACTAGCGCCTTAGGCGAGACCCAGTACTTC.

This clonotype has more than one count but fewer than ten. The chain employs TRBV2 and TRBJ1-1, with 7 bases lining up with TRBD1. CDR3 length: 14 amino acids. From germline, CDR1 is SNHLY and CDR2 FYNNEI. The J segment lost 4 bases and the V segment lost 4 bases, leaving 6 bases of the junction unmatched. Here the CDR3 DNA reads TGTGCCAGCAGTGCGACAGGGAAGGGCACTGAAGCTTTCTTT. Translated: CASSATGKGTEAFF.

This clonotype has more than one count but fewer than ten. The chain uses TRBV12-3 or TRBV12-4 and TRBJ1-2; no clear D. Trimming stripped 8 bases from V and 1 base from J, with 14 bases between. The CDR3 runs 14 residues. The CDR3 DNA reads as TGTGCCAGCGGCCCCCGGACGGATAACTATGGCTACACCTTC. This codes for CASGPRTDNYGYTF.

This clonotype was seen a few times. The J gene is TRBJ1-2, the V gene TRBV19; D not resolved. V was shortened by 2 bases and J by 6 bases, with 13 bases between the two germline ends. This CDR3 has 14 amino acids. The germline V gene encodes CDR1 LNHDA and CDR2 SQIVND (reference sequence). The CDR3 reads CASSILGGSDGYTF. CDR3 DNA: TGTGCCAGTAGTATATTGGGAGGGTCCGATGGCTACACCTTC.